What follows are 3 T cell receptor beta chains derived from one specimen sequenced in a study of cytomegalovirus exposure and HLA in healthy donors. In the PCR, 60 Vbeta and 13 Jbeta primers were used. The assay was immunoSEQ multiplex PCR, and TCRdb's table has in-frame clones only and misses some. The data contain roughly 120,000 clones, 75% to 90% of them singletons. Sequenced input: PBMCs. These receptors were collected from a man aged 30 to 45 in good health and CMV-seronegative.

This clone was seen a few times. CDR3: CASSPYRVGNTEAFF. CDR3 bases: TGTGCCAGCAGCCCCTACAGGGTGGGCAACACTGAAGCTTTCTTT. The chain has TRBV7-2 and TRBJ1-1, with D possibly matching TRBD1 (6 bases). From germline, CDR1 is SGHTA and CDR2 FQGNSA. This CDR3 comprises 15 residues. Trimming took 5 bases from V and 2 from J, leaving 15 bases between them.

V gene TRBV29-1 combines with J gene TRBJ2-1; maybe TRBD1 (5 bases). The V gene lost 1 base and the J gene lost 3 bases, with 19 bases spanning the gap. CDR1 is SQVTM and CDR2 is ANQGSEA in the germline V gene. This CDR3 has 17 amino acids. This chain's CDR3 is CSVEGLTPGRDYNEQFF. The CDR3 DNA reads as TGCAGCGTTGAAGGCCTCACCCCGGGCAGGGACTACAATGAGCAGTTCTTC.

The chain combines TRBV27 with TRBJ2-7, with D unresolved. V lost 2 bases and J 5 bases, leaving 10 bases between the germline ends. The CDR3 loop spans 13 amino acids. Per the germline V gene, CDR1 is MNHEY and CDR2 is SMNVEV (reference sequence). In DNA form, the CDR3 reads TGTGCCAGCAGTTTAGGGCCAGGCAACGAGCAGTACTTC. It translates to CASSLGPGNEQYF.